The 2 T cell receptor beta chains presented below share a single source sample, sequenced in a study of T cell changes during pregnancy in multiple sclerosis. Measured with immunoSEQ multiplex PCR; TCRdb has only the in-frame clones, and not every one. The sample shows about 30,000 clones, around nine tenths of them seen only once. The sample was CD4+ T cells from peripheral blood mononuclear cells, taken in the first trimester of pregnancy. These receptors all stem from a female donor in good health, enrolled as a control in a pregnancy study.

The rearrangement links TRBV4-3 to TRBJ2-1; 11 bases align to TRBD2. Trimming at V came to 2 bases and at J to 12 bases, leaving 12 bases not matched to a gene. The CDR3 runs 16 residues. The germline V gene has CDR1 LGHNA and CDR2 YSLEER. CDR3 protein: CASSQIPQALAGGQFF. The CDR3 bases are TGCGCCAGCAGCCAAATCCCACAAGCGCTAGCGGGGGGGCAGTTCTTC.

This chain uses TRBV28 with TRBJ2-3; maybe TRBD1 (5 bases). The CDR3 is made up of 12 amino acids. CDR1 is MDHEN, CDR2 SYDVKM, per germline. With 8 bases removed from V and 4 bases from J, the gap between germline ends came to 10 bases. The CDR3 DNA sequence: TGTGCCAGCCAGGGAAACTCAGATACGCAGTATTTT. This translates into CASQGNSDTQYF.